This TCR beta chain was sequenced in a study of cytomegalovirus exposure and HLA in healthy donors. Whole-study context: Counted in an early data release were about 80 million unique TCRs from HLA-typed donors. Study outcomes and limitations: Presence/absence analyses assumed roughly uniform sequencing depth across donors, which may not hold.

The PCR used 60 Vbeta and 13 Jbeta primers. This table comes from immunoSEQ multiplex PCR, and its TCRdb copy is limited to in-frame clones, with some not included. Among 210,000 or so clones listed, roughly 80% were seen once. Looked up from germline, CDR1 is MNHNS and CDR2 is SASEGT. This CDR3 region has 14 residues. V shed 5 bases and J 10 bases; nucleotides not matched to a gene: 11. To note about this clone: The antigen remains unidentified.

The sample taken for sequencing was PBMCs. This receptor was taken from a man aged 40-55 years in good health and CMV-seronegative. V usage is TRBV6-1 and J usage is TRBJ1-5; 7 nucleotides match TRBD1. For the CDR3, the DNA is TGTGCCAGCAGTAGCGACAGGGTCCAACGACCCCAGCATTTT. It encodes CASSSDRVQRPQHF.